This T cell receptor (beta chain) was retrieved from a study of blood T cells in healthy people across ages. The CDR3 has 13 residues. Germline V lookup: CDR1 KGHSH, CDR2 LQKENI. Trimming left V 1 base short and J 8 bases short, with 8 bases between. A sample-barcoded 5' primer and a J-beta primer mix were used in a second PCR of roughly 7 to 11 cycles. TCRdb used MiXCR to reprocess the 5' RACE reads, holding one entry per CDR3 protein. The repertoire holds 1.5 million to 2 million distinct CDR3 sequences, around 42% seen once, with 20% to 25% in the top ten. This TCR was sampled from a human donor in good health. The sequenced material came from blood. The rearrangement uses TRBV18 and TRBJ1-4; D is perhaps TRBD1 (6 bases). The CDR3 DNA reads as TGTGCCAGCTCACCACGGACAGCCGAAAAACTGTTTTTT. Protein sequence: CASSPRTAEKLFF.